This passage covers 20 T cell receptor beta chains from one sample sequenced in a study of OX40 agonist ivuxolimab in advanced cancers. Sequencing used immunoSEQ multiplex PCR; TCRdb keeps in-frame clones, though not all of them. The repertoire consists of about 77,000 clones, with roughly 91% occurring once and the leading ten covering 2% to 3%. Sample: CD4+ or CD8+ T cells sorted from blood, taken in a trial of the OX40 agonist ivuxolimab. The origin of the receptors is an adult with an advanced solid tumor such as melanoma, head and neck, liver or kidney cancer.

V and J are TRBV18 and TRBJ2-5; D not certain. Trimming removed 4 bases at V and 0 bases at J, with 6 bases between. Germline CDR1 and CDR2: KGHSH and LQKENI. This CDR3 has 13 amino acids. CDR3 in DNA: TGTGCCAGCTCACTCCAGTACCAAGAGACCCAGTACTTC. Amino acid sequence: CASSLQYQETQYF. Drawing the rest from reference TRBV18 and TRBJ2-5, the complete variable domain is NAGVMQNPRHLVRRRGQEARLRCSPMKGHSHVYWYRQLPEEGLKFMVYLQKENIIDESGMPKERFSAEFPKEGPSILRIQQVVRGDSAAYFCASSLQYQETQYFGPGTRLLVL.

The chain couples TRBV28 to TRBJ1-5; tentative D call: TRBD1 (6 bases). Germline V CDR1 and CDR2: MDHEN, SYDVKM. This CDR3 comprises 14 residues. The V gene lost 6 bases and the J gene lost 10 bases, with 19 bases spanning the gap. This chain's CDR3 is CASRPGHPLKPQHF. The CDR3 DNA reads TGTGCCAGCAGGCCGGGACATCCCCTCAAACCCCAGCATTTT. Combining the CDR3 with reference TRBV28 and TRBJ1-5 gives the whole variable domain DVKVTQSSRYLVKRTGEKVFLECVQDMDHENMFWYRQDPGLGLRLIYFSYDVKMKEKGDIPEGYSVSREKKERFSLILESASTNQTSMYLCASRPGHPLKPQHFGDGTRLSIL.

The chain uses TRBV6-6 and TRBJ2-1; either TRBD1 or TRBD2 may supply D (5 bases each). The V end was cut by 4 bases, the J end by 14 bases, with 18 bases between. This CDR3 comprises 13 residues. Germline CDR1 reads MNHNY; CDR2 reads SVGAGI (reference sequence). The CDR3 DNA reads TGTGCCAGCAGTTTGGGGGTGAGTGGAGAAAAGTTCTTC. Residues: CASSLGVSGEKFF.

This rearrangement joins TRBV4-1 to TRBJ1-1, with TRBD1 matching 7 bases. CDR3 length: 16 residues. The V gene's germline CDR1 is MGHRA and CDR2 YSYEKL. J gave up 1 base and V 2 bases, and 7 bases lay outside the gene matches. CDR3 sequence reads: CASSQPFRTGNTEAFF. DNA of the CDR3: TGCGCCAGCAGCCAACCCTTCCGGACAGGGAACACTGAAGCTTTCTTT.

Remarks on this clone: Compared with germline, one end of the junction differs, possibly owing to a read error. Other nucleotide sequences in the sample specify the same CDR3. This chain connects TRBV2 to TRBJ2-3; tentatively, D is TRBD2 (5 bases). Germline values: CDR1 SNHLY, CDR2 FYNNEI. The CDR3 consists of 11 residues. The CDR3 protein is CASSRLFQTGF. CDR3 in DNA: TGTGCCAGCAGTCGACTCTTCCAGACGGGGTTC. Together with reference TRBV2 and TRBJ2-3, the CDR3 gives the full variable domain: EPEVTQTPSHQVTQMGQEVILRCVPISNHLYFYWYRQILGQKVEFLVSFYNNEISEKSEIFDDQFSVERPDGSNFTLKIRSTKLEDSAMYFCASSRLFQTGFGPGTRLTVL.

This rearrangement joins TRBV28 to TRBJ1-5; TRBD1 aligns across 10 bases. Losses at the gene ends were 2 bases for V and 4 bases for J; bases not matched to a gene: 2. This CDR3 comprises 15 residues. Germline V gene sequence: CDR1 MDHEN, CDR2 SYDVKM. CDR3: CASSLVGQGNQPQHF. CDR3 nucleotide sequence: TGTGCCAGCAGTTTAGTGGGACAGGGGAATCAGCCCCAGCATTTT.

J is TRBJ2-7 and V is TRBV7-9; D possibly corresponds to TRBD2 (5 bases). The germline V and J ends were trimmed by 5 bases and 0 bases, with 17 bases remaining between them. The CDR3 is 16 amino acids. Germline V gene data show CDR1 as SEHNR and CDR2 as FQNEAQ (reference sequence). CDR3 residues: CASSLGGSYSSYEQYF. The CDR3 bases are TGTGCCAGCAGCCTAGGAGGCTCTTACAGCTCCTACGAGCAGTACTTC. The full variable domain, its missing parts supplied by reference TRBV7-9 and TRBJ2-7, is DTGVSQNPRHKITKRGQNVTFRCDPISEHNRLYWYRQTLGQGPEFLTYFQNEAQLEKSRLLSDRFSAERPKGSFSTLEIQRTEQGDSAMYLCASSLGGSYSSYEQYFGPGTRLTVT.

CDR3 residues: CASSPQDRGYYEQYF. CDR3 bases: TGTGCCAGCTCACCTCAAGACAGGGGCTACTACGAGCAGTACTTC. The V and J genes are TRBV18 and TRBJ2-7; TRBD1 matches 8 bases. V was pared by 3 bases and J by 3 bases, with 7 bases of the junction left unmatched. In germline, CDR1 is KGHSH, CDR2 LQKENI. The CDR3 is 15 residues long.

DNA for the CDR3: TGTGCCTGGAGTCCACTAGCGGGGGGAACCGGGGAGCTGTTTTTT. Its translation is CAWSPLAGGTGELFF. This rearrangement joins TRBV30 to TRBJ2-2; 12 nucleotides align to TRBD2. V shed 2 bases and J 5 bases; nucleotides not matched to a gene: 3. Germline CDR1 is GTSNPN and CDR2 is SVGIG (reference sequence). CDR3 size: 15 residues. Supplemented by reference TRBV30 and TRBJ2-2, the full variable domain reads SQTIHQWPATLVQPVGSPLSLECTVEGTSNPNLYWYRQAAGRGLQLLFYSVGIGQISSEVPQNLSASRPQDRQFILSSKKLLLSDSGFYLCAWSPLAGGTGELFFGEGSRLTVL.

The genes are TRBV2 and TRBJ2-7; no reliable D call. The CDR3 runs 14 residues. Trimming shortened V by 1 base and J by 0 bases, and 7 bases separated the two germline ends. The V gene's germline CDR1 is SNHLY and CDR2 FYNNEI. The CDR3 sequence is CASSEGPFSYEQYF. The CDR3 DNA reads as TGTGCCAGCAGTGAAGGACCATTCTCCTACGAGCAGTACTTC.

The chain combines TRBV19 with TRBJ2-5; D is possibly TRBD1 (6 bases). CDR1 is LNHDA and CDR2 is SQIVND in the germline V gene (reference sequence). The CDR3 covers 13 residues. Trimming took off 9 bases at V and 9 bases at J, with 20 bases between the two ends. In nucleotides, the CDR3 is TGTGCCAGCGGAGTTGGCGGTCCAGGGGCCCAGTACTTC. Translation: CASGVGGPGAQYF.

The chain employs TRBV7-8 and TRBJ2-5, with TRBD2 as a possible D gene (6 bases). V shed 5 bases and J shed 2 bases, with 9 bases lying between them. CDR3 length: 13 residues. Germline loops: CDR1 SGHVS, CDR2 FQNEAQ. The CDR3 DNA is TGTGCCAGCAGCCTGGGACTGCAAGAGACCCAGTACTTC. It translates to CASSLGLQETQYF.

The chain is built from TRBV2 and TRBJ2-5; 7 nucleotides line up with TRBD1. Germline V lookup: CDR1 SNHLY, CDR2 FYNNEI. V lost 3 bases, J lost 4 bases, and 8 bases stayed unmatched. CDR3 size: 15 residues. The CDR3 bases are TGTGCCAGCAGTGATGGGGGACAGCCGGTAGAGACCCAGTACTTC. This encodes CASSDGGQPVETQYF.

CDR3 nucleotide sequence: TGTGCCAGCAGCCGTCGGGGGGTGAGCAACGAGCAGTACTTC. This encodes CASSRRGVSNEQYF. The chain couples TRBV4-2 to TRBJ2-7; 7 bases match TRBD2. The V gene end was trimmed by 4 bases and the J gene end by 5 bases; junction bases not matched to a gene: 8. The CDR3 is 14 amino acids. CDR1 is LGHNA, CDR2 YNFKEQ, per germline.

There are a few counts of this clone. The chain couples TRBV19 to TRBJ1-5; tentatively, D is TRBD1 (5 bases). The germline V gene has CDR1 LNHDA and CDR2 SQIVND (reference sequence). This CDR3 spans 14 amino acids. V dropped 6 bases and J dropped 1 base, with 10 bases sitting between them. CDR3 residues: CASSPDRSNQPQHF. In nucleotides, the CDR3 is TGTGCCAGTAGCCCCGACAGAAGCAATCAGCCCCAGCATTTT. The entire variable domain, with the rest obtained from reference TRBV19 and TRBJ1-5, is as follows: DGGITQSPKYLFRKEGQNVTLSCEQNLNHDAMYWYRQDPGQGLRLIYYSQIVNDFQKGDIAEGYSVSREKKESFPLTVTSAQKNPTAFYLCASSPDRSNQPQHFGDGTRLSIL.

This clone has a single count. The gene calls are TRBV27 and TRBJ2-3, with 12 bases lining up with TRBD2. With 4 bases clipped from V and 2 bases from J, the junction kept 7 bases outside the gene matches. The CDR3 is 17 residues long. CDR1 and CDR2 (germline): MNHEY, SMNVEV (reference sequence). The CDR3 DNA follows: TGTGCCAGCAGTTCATACCCTAGCGGGAGGGTCACAGATACGCAGTATTTT. Encoded protein: CASSSYPSGRVTDTQYF.

The chain has TRBV6-1 and TRBJ2-3; either TRBD1 or TRBD2 may supply D (5 bases each). This CDR3 comprises 14 residues. CDR1 and CDR2 (germline): MNHNS, SASEGT. V shed 1 base and J shed 10 bases, with 15 bases lying between them. The DNA for the CDR3 is TGTGCCAGCAGTGAAGTCTTGGGGGTTCGTCCGCAGTATTTT. It translates to CASSEVLGVRPQYF.

The genes are TRBV5-4 and TRBJ2-7; 10 bases fit TRBD1. Germline-derived CDR1 and CDR2 are SGHNT and YYREEE (reference sequence). This CDR3 is built from 14 residues. V was clipped by 2 bases and J by 4 bases; unmatched bases: 3. The CDR3 loop is CASSFGTGAYEQYF. CDR3 in DNA: TGTGCCAGCAGCTTTGGGACAGGGGCTTACGAGCAGTACTTC. Complete variable domain (other parts from reference TRBV5-4 and TRBJ2-7): ETGVTQSPTHLIKTRGQQVTLRCSSQSGHNTVSWYQQALGQGPQFIFQYYREEENGRGNFPPRFSGLQFPNYSSELNVNALELDDSALYLCASSFGTGAYEQYFGPGTRLTVT.

The DNA of the CDR3 is TGTGCCAGCAGTTATGGGACAGGGAATGGAAACACCATATATTTT. Amino acid sequence: CASSYGTGNGNTIYF. The chain carries TRBV6-6 and TRBJ1-3; 9 nucleotides match TRBD1. Germline assignment: CDR1 MNHNY and CDR2 SVGAGI (reference sequence). Losses at the gene ends were 3 bases for V and 3 bases for J; bases not matched to a gene: 3. The CDR3 loop spans 15 amino acids.

The chain joins TRBV5-1 to TRBJ2-7; D may be TRBD2 (5 bases). This CDR3 contains 16 residues. Germline V CDR1 and CDR2: SGHRS, YFSETQ. V was trimmed by 4 bases and J by 3 bases, leaving 20 bases between them. The CDR3 sequence is CASSPGEGGPYYEQYF. The CDR3 DNA reads as TGCGCCAGCAGCCCCGGCGAGGGCGGGCCCTACTACGAGCAGTACTTC.